The 22 T cell receptor beta chains below were found in one sample sequenced in a study of human T cells and chemical hapten exposure. TCRdb ran MiXCR on the RACE reads and lists one entry per CDR3 protein. The table shows around 180,000 distinct CDR3 sequences, with roughly 30% occurring only once. The sample's time point: pre-sensitization, week 0. Treatment noted: therapeutic diphenylcyclopropenone sensitization with weekly scalp DPC. This specimen consisted of whole blood, obtained in connection with sensitization to the hapten diphenylcyclopropenone (DPC). The receptors were gathered from a woman aged 30 to 39 with alopecia areata. Some clones in this sample may be carry-over from other donors' samples.

This chain uses TRBV7-6 with TRBJ2-7, with 9 bases identical to TRBD1. V lost 5 bases to trimming and J lost 3 bases; unmatched junction nucleotides: 8. Germline-derived CDR1 and CDR2 are SGHVS and FNYEAQ. The CDR3 consists of 15 residues. CDR3 sequence: CASSAAPGQGYEQYF. CDR3 nucleotide sequence: TGTGCCAGCAGCGCCGCCCCGGGACAGGGCTACGAGCAGTACTTC. Looking up the rest from reference TRBV7-6 and TRBJ2-7 gives the full variable domain: GAGVSQSPRYKVTKRGQDVALRCDPISGHVSLYWYRQALGQGPEFLTYFNYEAQQDKSGLPNDRFSAERPEGSISTLTIQRTEQRDSAMYRCASSAAPGQGYEQYFGPGTRLTVT.

The chain has TRBV20-1 and TRBJ2-5; TRBD1 might be the D (6 bases). Germline V gene data show CDR1 as DFQATT and CDR2 as SNEGSKA (reference sequence). V was clipped by 5 bases and J by 5 bases, with 18 bases between them. This CDR3 has 14 residues. The DNA of the CDR3 is TGCAGTGCTCCACCGATAAACAGGGCCGAGACCCAGTACTTC. Its protein product is CSAPPINRAETQYF.

The gene calls are TRBV5-5 and TRBJ2-2; a possible D gene is TRBD2 (7 bases). Deletions cut 1 base from V and 2 bases from J, with 15 bases between. Germline loops: CDR1 SGHKS, CDR2 YYEKEE (reference sequence). The CDR3 contains 17 residues. The CDR3 loop reads CASSLLWGGLNTGELFF. The DNA of the CDR3 is TGTGCCAGCAGCTTGCTTTGGGGGGGCCTCAACACCGGGGAGCTGTTTTTT. Using reference TRBV5-5 and TRBJ2-2 for the parts outside the CDR3, the full variable domain is DAGVTQSPTHLIKTRGQQVTLRCSPISGHKSVSWYQQVLGQGPQFIFQYYEKEERGRGNFPDRFSARQFPNYSSELNVNALLLGDSALYLCASSLLWGGLNTGELFFGEGSRLTVL.

The chain is built from TRBV4-1 and TRBJ2-1; maybe TRBD2 (6 bases). The germline V gene encodes CDR1 MGHRA and CDR2 YSYEKL. The CDR3 extends over 15 amino acids. The V gene lost 4 bases and the J gene lost 4 bases, with 14 bases spanning the gap. This CDR3 reads CASSPDPGLYNEQFF. The CDR3 region has the DNA TGCGCCAGCAGCCCGGACCCGGGACTTTACAATGAGCAGTTCTTC.

The chain combines TRBV4-3 with TRBJ1-6; D unresolved. Germline lookup yields CDR1 LGHNA and CDR2 YSLEER. The CDR3 has 15 residues. Trimming pared 0 bases from V and 7 bases from J, leaving 10 bases between. The CDR3 coding sequence is TGCGCCAGCAGCCAAGACTTCGGGTCCAATTCACCCCTCCACTTT. This gives the protein CASSQDFGSNSPLHF.

This chain connects TRBV5-1 to TRBJ2-7, with TRBD2 identical over 15 bases. The CDR3 totals 15 residues. Losses at the gene ends were 6 bases for V and 5 bases for J; bases not matched to a gene: 6. The germline gives CDR1 SGHRS, CDR2 YFSETQ. The CDR3 DNA reads TGCGCCAGCAACGAAGGACTAGCGGGAGGGAACGAGCAGTACTTC. It encodes CASNEGLAGGNEQYF.

This clonotype was recorded a few times. V gene TRBV9 combines with J gene TRBJ2-1, with 8 bases aligning to TRBD2. The CDR3 has 15 residues. CDR1 is SGDLS, CDR2 YYNGEE, per germline. V gave up 0 bases and J gave up 7 bases; unmatched junction bases: 6. This CDR3 is CASSVDGGAWNEQFF. CDR3 sequence (DNA): TGTGCCAGCAGCGTAGACGGGGGGGCCTGGAATGAGCAGTTCTTC.

In this sample, this clonotype turned up a few times. The V and J genes are TRBV6-2 or TRBV6-3 and TRBJ1-1; no firm D call. With 1 base removed from V and 3 bases from J, the gap between germline ends came to 3 bases. CDR1 MNHEY and CDR2 SVGEGT come from the germline V gene. The CDR3 sequence is 12 residues long. Written as DNA, the CDR3 is TGTGCCAGCAGTTACTTGTACACTGAAGCTTTCTTT. Protein product: CASSYLYTEAFF.

A few counts support this clonotype. The junction shows a germline mismatch at one end, possibly a read error. V gene TRBV28 combines with J gene TRBJ2-1; 8 nucleotides agree with TRBD1. CDR3 length: 13 amino acids. Germline lookup yields CDR1 MDHEN and CDR2 SYDVKM. CDR3 sequence (DNA): TGTGCCAGCAGTTTAATCGACAGGGGACCCCCACTCTTC. Amino acids: CASSLIDRGPPLF. The full variable domain, completed using reference TRBV28 and TRBJ2-1, is DVKVTQSSRYLVKRTGEKVFLECVQDMDHENMFWYRQDPGLGLRLIYFSYDVKMKEKGDIPEGYSVSREKKERFSLILESASTNQTSMYLCASSLIDRGPPLFGPGTRLTVL.

The chain recombines TRBV28 with TRBJ2-1; D might be TRBD1 (5 bases). V dropped 6 bases and J dropped 4 bases, with 10 bases sitting between them. Germline V gene data show CDR1 as MDHEN and CDR2 as SYDVKM. The CDR3 is made up of 13 amino acids. Here the CDR3 reads CASRLYRYNEQFF. As DNA, the CDR3 is TGTGCCAGCAGACTCTACAGGTACAATGAGCAGTTCTTC.

V and J are TRBV2 and TRBJ1-2; the D is unclear. Germline V gives CDR1 SNHLY, CDR2 FYNNEI. The ends were cut back, 5 bases at V and 8 bases at J, with 12 bases in the middle. The CDR3 spans 12 residues. The CDR3 DNA follows: TGTGCCAGCAGTAAGCGATTCGAAGGCTACACCTTC. Residues: CASSKRFEGYTF. The whole variable domain, filled in from reference TRBV2 and TRBJ1-2, reads EPEVTQTPSHQVTQMGQEVILRCVPISNHLYFYWYRQILGQKVEFLVSFYNNEISEKSEIFDDQFSVERPDGSNFTLKIRSTKLEDSAMYFCASSKRFEGYTFGSGTRLTVV.

The chain combines TRBV20-1 with TRBJ2-7; D is uncertain. Per germline, CDR1 DFQATT and CDR2 SNEGSKA (reference sequence). CDR3 length: 11 amino acids. V lost 3 bases, J lost 6 bases, and 9 bases lay in between. The CDR3 DNA follows: TGCAGTGCTAGGAGGTCCGTCGAGCAGTACTTC. Protein sequence: CSARRSVEQYF.

V is TRBV28 and J is TRBJ2-3; no definite D call. Trimming left V 2 bases short and J 4 bases short, with 7 bases between. Germline V lookup: CDR1 MDHEN, CDR2 SYDVKM. The CDR3 contains 13 residues. CDR3: CASSLRASDTQYF. The CDR3 coding sequence is TGTGCCAGCAGTTTAAGGGCTTCAGATACGCAGTATTTT.

This clonotype has ten or more counts. The CDR3 spells CASSYGGYNEQFF. The CDR3 DNA sequence: TGTGCCAGCAGTTATGGGGGATACAATGAGCAGTTCTTC. V is TRBV6-2 or TRBV6-3 and J is TRBJ2-1, with D perhaps being TRBD1 or TRBD2 (5 bases each). The V end was cut by 3 bases, the J end by 4 bases, with 7 bases between. From germline, CDR1 is MNHEY and CDR2 SVGEGT. This CDR3 region has 13 residues.

In its sample, this clonotype was seen a few times. The chain combines TRBV2 with TRBJ1-5; D uncertain. The CDR3 extends over 15 amino acids. V gave up 6 bases and J gave up 0 bases, with 12 bases separating them. Germline assignment: CDR1 SNHLY and CDR2 FYNNEI. CDR3 protein: CASRRNSLSNQPQHF. Here the CDR3 DNA reads TGTGCCAGCAGGCGGAACAGCCTTAGCAATCAGCCCCAGCATTTT.

This clonotype was counted a few times. The V call is TRBV4-2, the J call TRBJ1-3, with no clear D. The CDR3 has 16 residues. V was trimmed by 1 base and J by 2 bases, leaving 12 bases between them. CDR1 and CDR2 from the germline V gene are LGHNA and YNFKEQ. Written as DNA, the CDR3 is TGTGCCAGCAGCCAAGTAGGCCGGCCCGCTGGAAACACCATATATTTT. Its translation: CASSQVGRPAGNTIYF.

V gene TRBV29-1 combines with J gene TRBJ2-7; no clear D. The CDR3 is 12 residues long. Looked up from germline, CDR1 is SQVTM and CDR2 is ANQGSEA. V dropped 8 bases and J dropped 4 bases, with 15 bases sitting between them. The CDR3 coding sequence is TGCAGCCCCGTGCTGGAGAGGTACGAGCAGTACTTC. Translation gives CSPVLERYEQYF.

This clonotype was seen a few times. V and J are TRBV6-5 and TRBJ2-3; D is unresolved. Germline values: CDR1 MNHEY, CDR2 SVGAGI. The CDR3 totals 13 residues. V dropped 4 bases and J dropped 2 bases, with 7 bases sitting between them. The CDR3 DNA is TGTGCCAGCAGTTTTGGATACACAGATACGCAGTATTTT. This gives the protein CASSFGYTDTQYF.

This clonotype was observed a handful of times. This chain joins TRBV11-3 and TRBJ2-3; D possibly corresponds to TRBD1 (5 bases). CDR3 length: 17 amino acids. Germline loops: CDR1 SGHNT, CDR2 YENEEA. The germline V and J ends were trimmed by 5 bases and 2 bases, with 20 bases remaining between them. CDR3 sequence: CASSRDSGSLTTDTQYF. The CDR3 DNA is TGTGCCAGCAGCCGCGACAGTGGATCGTTAACCACAGATACGCAGTATTTT.

The V gene is TRBV7-2, the J gene TRBJ1-1; D ambiguous. The germline V and J ends were trimmed by 4 bases and 6 bases, with 12 bases remaining between them. The CDR3 totals 13 residues. CDR1 and CDR2 from the germline V gene are SGHTA and FQGNSA. The CDR3 DNA follows: TGTGCCAGCAGCTCGGTCGGCGGAGCTGAAGCTTTCTTT. This gives the protein CASSSVGGAEAFF.

V usage is TRBV5-1 and J usage is TRBJ2-7; TRBD2 is a possible D gene (6 bases). The CDR3 is 15 residues long. Germline CDR1 is SGHRS and CDR2 is YFSETQ. Trimming removed 0 bases from V and 7 bases from J, with 17 bases in between. This CDR3 is CASSLAAGPEVEQYF. Here the CDR3 DNA reads TGCGCCAGCAGCTTGGCGGCGGGGCCGGAGGTAGAGCAGTACTTC.

This sequence joins TRBV6-2 or TRBV6-3 and TRBJ2-1; D is uncertain. The germline gives CDR1 MNHEY, CDR2 SVGEGT. V shed 8 bases and J shed 4 bases, with 6 bases lying between them. CDR3 length: 11 residues. CDR3 sequence: CASGRYNEQFF. The DNA for the CDR3 is TGTGCCAGCGGACGGTACAATGAGCAGTTCTTC.